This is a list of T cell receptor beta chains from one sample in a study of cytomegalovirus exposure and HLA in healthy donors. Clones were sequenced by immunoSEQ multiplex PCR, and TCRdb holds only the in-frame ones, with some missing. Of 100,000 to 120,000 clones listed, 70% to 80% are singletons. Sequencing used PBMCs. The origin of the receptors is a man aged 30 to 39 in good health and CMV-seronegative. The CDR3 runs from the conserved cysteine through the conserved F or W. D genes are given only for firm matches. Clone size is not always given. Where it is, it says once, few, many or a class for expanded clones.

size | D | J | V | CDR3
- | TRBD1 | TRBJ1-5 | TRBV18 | CASSQPDREQPQHF
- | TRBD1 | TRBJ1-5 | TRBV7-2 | CASSDQDRGLYQPQHF
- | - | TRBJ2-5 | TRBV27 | CASSFRARDQETQYF
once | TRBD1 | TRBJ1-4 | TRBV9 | CASSPGQGAEKLFF
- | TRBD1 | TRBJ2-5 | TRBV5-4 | CASSLGQGGREQYF
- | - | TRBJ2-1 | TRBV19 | CASSGGTSYNEQFF
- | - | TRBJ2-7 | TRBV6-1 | CASSEVASGYEQYF
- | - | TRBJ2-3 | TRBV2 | CASSVRSDTQYF
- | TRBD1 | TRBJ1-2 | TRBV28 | CASSPGTGINYGYTF
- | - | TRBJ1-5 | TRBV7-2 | CASSLGGRSNQPQHF
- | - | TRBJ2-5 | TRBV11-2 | CASSLAVQETQYF
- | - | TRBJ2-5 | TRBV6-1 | CASSESGLTRGQETQYF
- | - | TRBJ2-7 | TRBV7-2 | CASSPRGLYEQYF
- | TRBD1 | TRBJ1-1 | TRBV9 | CASSAESQGGTEAFF
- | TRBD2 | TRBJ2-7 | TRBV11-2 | CASSLGYAGGGEQYF
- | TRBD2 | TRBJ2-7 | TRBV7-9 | CASSLVPSGRGAYEQYF
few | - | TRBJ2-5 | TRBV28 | CASKEGRIFQETQYF
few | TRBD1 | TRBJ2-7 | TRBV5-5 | CASSQGQGAREQYF